The rows below give T cell receptor beta chains drawn from one sample of a study of T cells expressing NK-cell markers. After re-calling the 5' RACE reads, TCRdb lists one entry per CDR3 protein, DNA absent. The sample features a few hundred thousand distinct CDR3 sequences, with around 0.4% in its top ten. Sequenced: blood T cells: a sorted CD56 or NKG2C T cell subset, CD4+ or CD8+ T cells, or bulk PBMC T cells (not recorded which). Source of these receptors: a man younger than 35 in good health. CDR3s include the opening cysteine and the closing phenylalanine or tryptophan.

TRBJ1-5,TRBV6-5,CASSYVFGSNQPQHF
TRBJ1-2,TRBV29-1,CSVKTALYGYTF
TRBJ2-2,TRBV10-3,CAISPYGTSDTGELFF
TRBJ1-1,TRBV6-5,CASSYAGDTEAFF
TRBJ2-7,TRBV20-1,CSASPGGPQKPYEQYF
TRBJ2-2,TRBV7-9,CASSPVTTRAGELFF
TRBJ2-7,TRBV28,CATWERDYEQYF
TRBJ2-7,TRBV4-3,CASSQEAGATYEQYF
TRBJ2-1,TRBV30,CASRDSGGNEQFF
TRBJ1-2,TRBV12-3/TRBV12-4,CASSLASGARGYTF
TRBJ1-5,TRBV5-5,CASSLEGQGFQPQHF
TRBJ2-7,TRBV12-3/TRBV12-4,CASSSYGEQYF
TRBJ2-1,TRBV9,CASSPRDLINEQFF
TRBJ2-2,TRBV4-3,CASSQEGQGSDGELFF
TRBJ2-5,TRBV12-3/TRBV12-4,CASSWTTRETQYF
TRBJ2-4,TRBV7-3,CASSSSPENIQYF
TRBJ2-5,TRBV4-2,CASSQEVGSKETQYF
TRBJ1-3,TRBV29-1,CSAKDPGNTIYF
TRBJ2-5,TRBV6-2/TRBV6-3,CASSYPTRVAETQYF
TRBJ2-3,TRBV29-1,CSVSTALNTQYF
TRBJ2-1,TRBV6-1,CASRTKTGPLFNEQFF
TRBJ2-2,TRBV5-1,CASNSQGSTGELFF
TRBJ2-5,TRBV29-1,CSATPRVDQETQYF
TRBJ2-5,TRBV7-8,CASSPGTGTETQYF
TRBJ2-4,TRBV10-3,CAISRSGTREPNIQYF
TRBJ2-2,TRBV7-2,CASRYYLGNTGELFF
TRBJ1-3,TRBV20-1,CSASSTSGNTIYF
TRBJ2-1,TRBV7-9,CASSFQVKANEQFF
TRBJ2-7,TRBV14,CASSAQPKIRDEQYF
TRBJ2-2,TRBV6-2/TRBV6-3,CASSLPTGAELFF
TRBJ2-4,TRBV28,CASVSGGGIQYF
TRBJ1-3,TRBV18,CASSPPATGRPNTIYF
TRBJ1-5,TRBV5-1,CASSLGDSRINQPQHF
TRBJ2-6,TRBV7-2,CASSLRGVNVLTF
TRBJ2-1,TRBV6-1,CASSRGLAGGPVNNEQFF
TRBJ2-1,TRBV24-1,CATSDLAGGIGEQFF
TRBJ2-2,TRBV29-1,CSVEPTGAGELFF
TRBJ2-1,TRBV6-5,CASSLQGDISNEQFF
TRBJ2-1,TRBV11-3,CASSLGGLVLEQFF
TRBJ2-7,TRBV5-1,CASSLLAGEKTKQYF
TRBJ2-7,TRBV29-1,CSVRGQGITYEQYF
TRBJ2-2,TRBV27,CASGRGPVTGELFF
TRBJ1-4,TRBV6-4,CASSDYLSKVWNEKLFF
TRBJ2-5,TRBV12-3/TRBV12-4,CASSAGTGVQETQYF
TRBJ1-1,TRBV20-1,CSAPVDRGETEAFF
TRBJ2-1,TRBV29-1,CSAYRGRHEQFF
TRBJ2-7,TRBV10-3,CATSGTATYEQYF
TRBJ1-1,TRBV18,CASSPSLGAEAFF
TRBJ1-1,TRBV5-1,CASSRTGRTGNTEAFF